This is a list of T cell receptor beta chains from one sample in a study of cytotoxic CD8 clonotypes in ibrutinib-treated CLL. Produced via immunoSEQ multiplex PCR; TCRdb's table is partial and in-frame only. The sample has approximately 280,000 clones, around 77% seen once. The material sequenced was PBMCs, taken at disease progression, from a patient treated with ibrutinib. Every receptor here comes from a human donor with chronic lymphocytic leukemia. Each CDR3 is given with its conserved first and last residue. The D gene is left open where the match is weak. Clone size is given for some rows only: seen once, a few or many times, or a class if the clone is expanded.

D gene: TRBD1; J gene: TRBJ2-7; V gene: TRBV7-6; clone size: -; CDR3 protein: CASSRTTGDEQYF; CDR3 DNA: TGTGCCAGCAGCCGAACGACAGGGGACGAGCAGTACTTC
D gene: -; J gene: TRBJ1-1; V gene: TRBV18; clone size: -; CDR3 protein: CASSPPFRVSAFF; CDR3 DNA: TGTGCCAGCTCACCACCTTTCAGGGTATCAGCTTTCTTT
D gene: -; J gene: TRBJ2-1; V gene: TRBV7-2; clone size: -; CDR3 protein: CASSLQGVEQFF; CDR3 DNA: TGTGCCAGCAGCCTACAGGGCGTTGAGCAGTTCTTC
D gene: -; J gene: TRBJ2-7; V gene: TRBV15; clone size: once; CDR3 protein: CATSSLNYEQYF; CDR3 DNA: TGTGCCACCAGCAGCCTCAACTACGAGCAGTACTTC
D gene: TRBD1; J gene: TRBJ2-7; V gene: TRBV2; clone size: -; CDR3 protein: CASSGHRGPYEQYF; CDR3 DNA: TGTGCCAGCAGTGGACACAGGGGGCCGTACGAGCAGTACTTC
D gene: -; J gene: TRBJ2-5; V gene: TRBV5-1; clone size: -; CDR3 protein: CASNRGAQETQYF; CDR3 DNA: TGCGCCAGCAATAGGGGAGCCCAAGAGACCCAGTACTTC
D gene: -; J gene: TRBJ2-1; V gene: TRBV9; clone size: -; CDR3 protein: CASSVDPSYNEQFF; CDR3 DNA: TGTGCCAGCAGCGTAGATCCTAGCTACAATGAGCAGTTCTTC
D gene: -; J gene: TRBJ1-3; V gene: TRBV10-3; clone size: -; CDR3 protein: CAISESRADTIYF; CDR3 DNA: TGTGCCATCAGTGAGTCGAGGGCGGACACCATATATTTT
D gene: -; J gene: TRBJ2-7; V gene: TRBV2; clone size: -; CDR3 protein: CASSLTSYEQYF; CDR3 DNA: TGTGCCAGCAGCTTGACTAGTTACGAGCAGTACTTC
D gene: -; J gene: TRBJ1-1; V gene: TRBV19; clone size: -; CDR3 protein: CASSIGGRLSMNTEAFF; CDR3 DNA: TGTGCCAGTAGTATAGGCGGCAGACTTTCGATGAACACTGAAGCTTTCTTT
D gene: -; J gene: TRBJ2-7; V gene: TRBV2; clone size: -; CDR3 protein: CASSEVGASYEQYF; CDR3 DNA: TGTGCCAGCAGTGAGGTGGGCGCCTCCTACGAGCAGTACTTC
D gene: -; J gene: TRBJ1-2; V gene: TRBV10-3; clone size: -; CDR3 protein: CAISLDRSYGYTF; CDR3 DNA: TGTGCCATCAGTTTGGACAGATCCTATGGCTACACCTTC
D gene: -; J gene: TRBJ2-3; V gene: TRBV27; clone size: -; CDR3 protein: CASSLFPSPLRRWSDTQYF; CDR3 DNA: TGTGCCAGCAGTTTATTTCCCTCCCCCCTTCGAAGGTGGTCAGATACGCAGTATTTT
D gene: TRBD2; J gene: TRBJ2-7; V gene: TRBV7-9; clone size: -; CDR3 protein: CASRGDLGLAGGTYEQYF; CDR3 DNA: TGTGCCAGCAGGGGGGATCTCGGACTAGCGGGAGGCACCTACGAGCAGTACTTC
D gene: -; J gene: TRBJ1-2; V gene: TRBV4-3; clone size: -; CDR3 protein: CASSYRWGSNYGYTF; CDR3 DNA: TGCGCCAGCAGCTACCGTTGGGGATCCAACTATGGCTACACCTTC
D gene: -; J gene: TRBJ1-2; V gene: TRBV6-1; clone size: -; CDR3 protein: CASRTPWGGYTF; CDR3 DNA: TGTGCCAGCCGGACCCCCTGGGGTGGCTACACCTTC
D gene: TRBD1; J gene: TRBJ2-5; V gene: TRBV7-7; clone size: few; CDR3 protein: CASSPDRGGAQYF; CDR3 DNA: TGTGCCAGCAGCCCAGACAGGGGTGGGGCCCAGTACTTC
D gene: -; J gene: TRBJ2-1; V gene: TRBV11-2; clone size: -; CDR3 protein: CASSYPVGTSMDEQFF; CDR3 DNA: TGTGCCAGCAGCTACCCCGTAGGGACTTCTATGGATGAGCAGTTCTTC
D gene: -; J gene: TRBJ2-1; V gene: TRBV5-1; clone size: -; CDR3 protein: CASSSGVGEQFF; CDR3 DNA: TGCGCCAGCAGCTCCGGTGTAGGTGAGCAGTTCTTC
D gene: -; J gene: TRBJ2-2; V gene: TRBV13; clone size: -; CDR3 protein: CASSPGDTGELFF; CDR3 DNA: TGTGCCAGCAGCCCTGGGGACACCGGGGAGCTGTTTTTT
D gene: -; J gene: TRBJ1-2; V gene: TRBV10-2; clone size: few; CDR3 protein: CASRDTGYYGYTF; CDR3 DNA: TGCGCCAGCAGGGACACAGGGTATTATGGCTACACCTTC
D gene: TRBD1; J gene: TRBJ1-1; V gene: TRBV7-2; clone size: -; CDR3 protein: CASSRPGQVNTEAFF; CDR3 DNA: TGTGCCAGCAGCCGACCGGGACAGGTAAACACTGAAGCTTTCTTT
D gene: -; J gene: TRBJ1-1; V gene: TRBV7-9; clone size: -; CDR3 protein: CASSSGLRMNTEAFF; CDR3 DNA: TGTGCCAGCAGCTCGGGACTACGCATGAACACTGAAGCTTTCTTT
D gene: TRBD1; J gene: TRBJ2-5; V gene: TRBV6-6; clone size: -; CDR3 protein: CASSYYRTGPQETQYF; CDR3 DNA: TGTGCCAGCAGTTACTACCGGACAGGGCCTCAAGAGACCCAGTACTTC
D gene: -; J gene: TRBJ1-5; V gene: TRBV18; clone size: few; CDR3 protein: CASSPSQVSNQPQHF; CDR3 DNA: TGTGCCAGCTCACCCTCACAGGTTAGCAATCAGCCCCAGCATTTT
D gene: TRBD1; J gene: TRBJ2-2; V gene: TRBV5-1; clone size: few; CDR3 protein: CASSLGQGTGELFF; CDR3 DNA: TGCGCCAGCAGCTTGGGACAGGGGACCGGGGAGCTGTTTTTT
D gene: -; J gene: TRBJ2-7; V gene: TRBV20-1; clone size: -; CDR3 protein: CSARVGYEQYF; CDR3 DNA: TGCAGTGCCCGGGTGGGTTACGAGCAGTACTTC
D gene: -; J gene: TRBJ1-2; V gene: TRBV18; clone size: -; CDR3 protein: CASSPQGGGYTF; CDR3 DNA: TGTGCCAGCTCACCCCAGGGAGGGGGCTACACCTTC
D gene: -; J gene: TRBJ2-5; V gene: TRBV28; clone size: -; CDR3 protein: CASTIQGQETQYF; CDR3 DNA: TGTGCCAGCACCATACAGGGTCAAGAGACCCAGTACTTC
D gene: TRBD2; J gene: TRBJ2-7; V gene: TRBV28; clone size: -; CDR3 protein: CASRTGTSGSYEQYF; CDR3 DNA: TGTGCCAGCAGGACCGGGACTAGCGGCTCCTACGAGCAGTACTTC
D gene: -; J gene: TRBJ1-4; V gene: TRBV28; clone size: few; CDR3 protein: CASSSFRAPQKLFF; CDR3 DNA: TGTGCCAGCAGTTCCTTTCGGGCACCTCAAAAACTGTTTTTT
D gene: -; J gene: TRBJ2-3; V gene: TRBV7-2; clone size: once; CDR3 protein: CASRAGASTDTQYF; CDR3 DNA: TGTGCTAGCAGAGCCGGGGCGAGCACAGATACGCAGTATTTT
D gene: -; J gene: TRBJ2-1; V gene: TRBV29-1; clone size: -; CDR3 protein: CSVGNRMRGSYNEQFF; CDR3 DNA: TGCAGCGTTGGGAATCGGATGAGGGGTTCCTACAATGAGCAGTTCTTC
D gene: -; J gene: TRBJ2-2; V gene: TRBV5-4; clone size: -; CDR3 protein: CASSLVPRSRNTGELFF; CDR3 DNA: TGTGCCAGCAGCTTGGTTCCCAGGAGTAGGAACACCGGGGAGCTGTTTTTT
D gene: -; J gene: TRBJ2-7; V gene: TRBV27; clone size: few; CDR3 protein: CASRRGPKTGEQYF; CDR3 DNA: TGTGCCAGCAGACGGGGGCCGAAGACGGGGGAGCAGTACTTC
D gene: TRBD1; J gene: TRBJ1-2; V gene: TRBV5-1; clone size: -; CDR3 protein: CASSLIRWDSSYGYTF; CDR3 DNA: TGCGCCAGCAGCTTGATTCGTTGGGACAGTTCCTATGGCTACACCTTC
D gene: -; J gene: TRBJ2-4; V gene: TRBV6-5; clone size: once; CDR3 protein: CASRGLAKNIQYF; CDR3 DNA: TGTGCCAGCAGGGGACTAGCCAAAAACATTCAGTACTTC
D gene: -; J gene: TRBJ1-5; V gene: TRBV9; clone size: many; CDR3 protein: CASSVDGRRQPQHF; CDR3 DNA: TGTGCCAGCAGCGTAGATGGGAGGCGGCAGCCCCAGCATTTT
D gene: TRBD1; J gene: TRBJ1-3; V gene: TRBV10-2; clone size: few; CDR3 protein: CASSRQGPAGNTIYF; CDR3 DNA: TGCGCCAGCAGTCGACAGGGGCCCGCCGGAAACACCATATATTTT
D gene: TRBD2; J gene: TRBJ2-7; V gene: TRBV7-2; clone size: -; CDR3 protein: CASSRGAGGGPYEQYF; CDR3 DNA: TGTGCCAGCAGCCGCGGTGCGGGAGGGGGACCCTACGAGCAGTACTTC
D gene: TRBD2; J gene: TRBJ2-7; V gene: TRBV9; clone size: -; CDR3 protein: CASSVAPTSGSYEQYF; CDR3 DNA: TGTGCCAGCAGCGTAGCCCCAACTAGCGGGAGTTACGAGCAGTACTTC
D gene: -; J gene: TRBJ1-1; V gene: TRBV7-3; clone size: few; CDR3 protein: CASSLGEITEAFF; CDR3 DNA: TGTGCCAGCAGCTTAGGAGAAATCACTGAAGCTTTCTTT
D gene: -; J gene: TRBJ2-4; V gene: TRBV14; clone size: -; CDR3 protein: CASSQDSRRTKNIQYF; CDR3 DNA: TGTGCCAGCAGCCAAGATAGCAGGAGAACCAAAAACATTCAGTACTTC
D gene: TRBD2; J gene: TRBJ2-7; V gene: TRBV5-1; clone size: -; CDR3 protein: CASRPNSGRVYEQYF; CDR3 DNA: TGCGCCAGCAGACCCAATAGCGGGAGGGTATACGAGCAGTACTTC